Sequencing of this T cell receptor beta chain was carried out in a study of vaccination and CD4 T cells after COVID-19. The wider study: Overlapping spike peptides of SARS-CoV-2, HCoV-NL63, HCoV-OC43 and HCoV-229E were used, and cells were stimulated with them.

Sequencing of the DNA from cultured CD4+ T cells was carried out with the Oncomine TCR Beta short-read assay. Genomic DNA was extracted from cultured CD4+ T cells. Each CDR3 protein is one row after TCRdb ran MiXCR on the PCR reads. The sample lists under 20,000 distinct CDR3 sequences, approximately 45% seen once, with 6.5% in the top ten. The CDR3 length is 20 residues. Trimming took 1 base from V and 0 from J; bases not matched to a gene: 15. Germline V gene lookup returns CDR1 SGHVS and CDR2 FQNEAQ. Concerning this clonotype itself: Its target is unknown.

Treatment of the sample: roughly nine-day PBMC culture with coronavirus spike peptide pools or control peptides (ViraFEST assay). This sequence joins TRBV7-8 and TRBJ2-1; TRBD2 matches at 7 bases. Sequenced here: CD4+ T cells from blood, cultured in vitro, sampled after SARS-CoV-2 vaccination. This clonotype originated in a human donor who had recovered from COVID-19. CDR3 sequence (DNA): TGTGCCAGCAGCTTAGGACTCACTAGCGAGCGCCTTAGCTCCTACAATGAGCAGTTCTTC. Translated, it gives CASSLGLTSERLSSYNEQFF.